This T cell receptor (beta chain) comes out of a study of CD8 T cells in Susac syndrome (dated by TCRdb to about 2019). With regard to the full study: Of the Susac syndrome patients who were sequenced, roughly 8 were in clinical remission while more than five had clinically active disease. Susac syndrome patients were therapy-naive, on corticosteroids (some also receiving IVIg), or on IVIg alone at blood withdrawal. Whether CD8+ T cell activation and differentiation in Susac syndrome was antigen driven was tested using repertoire sequencing. What the work shows at the level of the full study, not this receptor alone: The number of individuals in the TCR sequencing and HLA analysis was acknowledged as relatively small. In patients with Susac syndrome, the CD4+ T cell repertoire showed no detectable clonal expansion.

High-throughput TCR beta sequencing profiled peripheral blood CD8+ and CD4+ T cells from healthy donors, Susac syndrome patients and multiple sclerosis patients. The Susac syndrome patients fulfilled recently defined diagnostic criteria for either definite or probable disease. CD8+ TEMRA cells were enriched by FACS, while bulk CD8+ and CD4+ T cells were purified by magnetic negative isolation. Blood was drawn into EDTA tubes, processed within 24 hours, and PBMCs were isolated by density gradient centrifugation. PBMCs intended for TCR sequencing were cryopreserved in liquid nitrogen and thawed later in a water bath at 37 degrees C. A purity of at least 90% was achieved for sorted or isolated CD4+, CD8+ and CD8+ TEMRA cells. RNA was extracted using the RNeasy kit, and roughly 0.45 to 1 microgram was reverse transcribed with random hexamers. The immunoSEQ multiplex PCR assay, covering 54 Vbeta and 13 Jbeta segments, was used to amplify TCR beta CDR3 regions. PCR amplification bias was corrected using a synthetic template baseline for primer optimization and computational correction. Processing in the source paper ran as follows. Reads were assigned to V, D and J genes according to IMGT and analyzed in immunoSEQ Analyzer, with only productive sequences retained. To calculate clonality, Shannon entropy was normalized by log2 of the number of productive unique sequences and then subtracted from one. For each patient and control, public and private clones were evaluated among the 100 most prevalent clones. A clone was defined as Susac-specific if it was absent from the healthy and MS cohorts, from about a thousand published viral clones and from other ImmuneACCESS disease sequences. TCRdb's own reprocessing of the public reads used fastp at Q25 and MiXCR and kept productive beta chains. Rows with one shared CDR3 protein collapse into an entry with the most common genes and DNA. The V and J calls were not made by the authors but by TCRdb's processing. The sample has about 180,000 distinct CDR3 sequences on record, roughly 94% of them singletons. The ten largest clones take up 0.099% of the sample.

On this clonotype: This receptor's antigen is unknown. Base qualities are missing; no much larger clone stands one base away.

V is shortened by 2 bases, J by 6 bases, and the region joining them spans 4 bases. Taken from the germline V gene, the CDR1 and CDR2 loops are SGHTA and FQGTGA. From the cysteine up to the phenylalanine, the CDR3 has a length of 12 residues. Left in the record is the CDR3 DNA by itself, 36 bases read in frame from the first base. The rearranged segments are TRBV7-3 and TRBJ2-2, with no D gene named confidently. This clonotype was sampled from a human donor with Susac syndrome. Source material: CD4+ T cells from PBMCs. For the CDR3, the sequence is CASSLFAGELFF. The DNA reads as follows: TGTGCCAGCAGCTTATTCGCCGGGGAGCTGTTTTTT.